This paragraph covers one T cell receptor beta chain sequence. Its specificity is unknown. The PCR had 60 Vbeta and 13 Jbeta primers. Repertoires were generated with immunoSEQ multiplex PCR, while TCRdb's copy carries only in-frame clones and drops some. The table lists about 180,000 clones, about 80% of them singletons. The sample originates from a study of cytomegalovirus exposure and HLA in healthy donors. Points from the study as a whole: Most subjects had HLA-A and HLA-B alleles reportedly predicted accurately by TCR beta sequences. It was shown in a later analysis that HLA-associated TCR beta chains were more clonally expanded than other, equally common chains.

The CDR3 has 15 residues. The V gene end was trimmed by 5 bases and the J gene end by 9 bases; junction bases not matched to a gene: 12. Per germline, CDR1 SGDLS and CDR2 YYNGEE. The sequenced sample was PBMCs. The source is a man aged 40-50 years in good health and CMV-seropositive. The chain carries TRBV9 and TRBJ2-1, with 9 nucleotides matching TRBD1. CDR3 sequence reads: CASSATSRDRAEQFF. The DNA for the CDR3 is TGTGCCAGCAGTGCTACGTCCCGGGACAGGGCTGAGCAGTTCTTC.